What follows are 16 T cell receptor beta chains derived from one specimen sequenced in a study of CD8 T cells in ankylosing spondylitis. The study, taken as a whole, reports: Made up of 7 to 9 highly homologous variants, a TCR beta motif appeared characteristic of ankylosing spondylitis blood.

In TCRdb, the 5' RACE reads were re-called with MiXCR into one record per CDR3 protein. The table has 650,000 to 800,000 distinct CDR3 sequences, over 15% seen once. Antigens for these TCRs are unknown. The sequencing input was blood, either unsorted or a sorted T cell fraction (not recorded which). The source is a male donor with ankylosing spondylitis.

The J gene is TRBJ2-7, the V gene TRBV5-1, with D tentatively TRBD1 (5 bases). Looked up from germline, CDR1 is SGHRS and CDR2 is YFSETQ. Deletions cut 4 bases from V and 5 bases from J, with 16 bases between. The CDR3 extends over 14 amino acids. This CDR3 reads CASSDQGVKHEQYF. Written as DNA, the CDR3 is TGCGCCAGCAGCGATCAAGGGGTGAAGCACGAGCAGTACTTC.

Only a few counts were recorded for this clonotype. V and J are TRBV10-3 and TRBJ2-3; possibly TRBD2 for D (5 bases). V was cut by 0 bases and J by 3 bases, with 19 bases left in between. This CDR3 is built from 18 residues. The germline gives CDR1 ENHRY, CDR2 SYGVKD. The CDR3 nucleotides read TGTGCCATCAGTGAGTCGGATCTCGGGGAAAGGAGGACAGATACGCAGTATTTT. As protein: CAISESDLGERRTDTQYF.

This clonotype was found a few times. The V call is TRBV5-1, the J call TRBJ2-3; TRBD2 matches at 9 bases. V was pared by 0 bases and J by 1 base, with 12 bases of the junction left unmatched. Germline CDR1 reads SGHRS; CDR2 reads YFSETQ. The length of the CDR3 is 19 residues. The CDR3, as DNA: TGCGCCAGCAGCTTGGCCAACCCGGGACTAGCTGGGCGCACAGATACGCAGTATTTT. Amino acids: CASSLANPGLAGRTDTQYF.

This chain uses TRBV20-1 with TRBJ2-4; TRBD2 agrees at 8 bases. Germline lookup yields CDR1 DFQATT and CDR2 SNEGSKA (reference sequence). Losses at the gene ends were 6 bases for V and 5 bases for J; bases not matched to a gene: 9. The CDR3 runs to 14 residues. This CDR3 reads CSATRGGPQNIQYF. The CDR3 DNA reads TGCAGTGCCACCCGGGGGGGGCCCCAAAACATTCAGTACTTC.

This chain connects TRBV28 to TRBJ1-2; 9 bases agree with TRBD1. CDR1 is MDHEN, CDR2 SYDVKM, per germline. The CDR3 consists of 14 residues. V gave up 4 bases and J gave up 7 bases; unmatched junction bases: 7. CDR3 in amino acids: CASSSGDRAGGYTF. CDR3 nucleotide sequence: TGTGCCAGCAGTTCCGGGGACAGGGCGGGTGGCTACACCTTC.

V is TRBV5-1 and J is TRBJ1-1, with unresolved D. Germline V CDR1 and CDR2: SGHRS, YFSETQ. Trimming shortened V by 4 bases and J by 1 base, and 14 bases separated the two germline ends. CDR3 length: 15 residues. CDR3 amino acids: CASSTTGSTNTEAFF. The CDR3 DNA reads TGCGCCAGCAGCACTACGGGGAGCACGAACACTGAAGCTTTCTTT.

This clonotype came up a few times. V and J are TRBV7-2 and TRBJ2-7; D possibly corresponds to TRBD1 (6 bases). Germline V CDR1 and CDR2: SGHTA, FQGNSA. V gave up 2 bases and J gave up 2 bases, with 16 bases separating them. The length of the CDR3 is 16 residues. The CDR3 is CASSLRGQGMTYEQYF. The CDR3 DNA follows: TGTGCCAGCAGCTTAAGAGGGCAGGGGATGACCTACGAGCAGTACTTC.

This clonotype was recorded a few times. This chain connects TRBV12-3 or TRBV12-4 to TRBJ2-5; no reliable D call. The CDR3 extends over 14 amino acids. With 3 bases removed from V and 4 bases from J, the gap between germline ends came to 12 bases. As DNA, the CDR3 is TGTGCCAGCAGTTTCCGATCTAGTAGAGAGACCCAGTACTTC. This codes for CASSFRSSRETQYF.

This chain links TRBV6-1 with TRBJ1-3; 10 bases map to TRBD1. The CDR3 consists of 16 residues. V was pared by 4 bases and J by 8 bases, with 11 bases of the junction left unmatched. Germline CDR1 and CDR2: MNHNS and SASEGT. This chain's CDR3 is CASSAFSGQGKDTIYF. The DNA of the CDR3 is TGTGCCAGCAGTGCGTTTTCGGGACAGGGGAAGGACACCATATATTTT.

The rearrangement links TRBV24-1 to TRBJ2-3, with 7 nucleotides matching TRBD2. Germline trimming cut 1 base from V and 0 bases from J; bases unmatched to any gene: 6. There are 17 residues in the CDR3. Per germline, CDR1 KGHDR and CDR2 SFDVKD. The CDR3 loop is CATSDLKAGDSTDTQYF. Here the CDR3 DNA reads TGTGCCACCAGTGATTTAAAGGCGGGGGATAGCACAGATACGCAGTATTTT.

This clonotype was seen only a few times. The chain couples TRBV5-1 to TRBJ2-2; D perhaps matches TRBD1 (5 bases). This CDR3 spans 16 amino acids. CDR1 SGHRS and CDR2 YFSETQ come from the germline V gene. V was trimmed by 3 bases and J by 1 base, leaving 13 bases between them. Here the CDR3 DNA reads TGCGCCAGCAGCTCCGAACCAACAGGGAACACCGGGGAGCTGTTTTTT. This translates into CASSSEPTGNTGELFF.

The chain is built from TRBV29-1 and TRBJ1-2; a weak D match, TRBD1 (6 bases). Trimming left V 7 bases short and J 6 bases short, with 12 bases between. The CDR3 totals 11 residues. CDR1 is SQVTM, CDR2 ANQGSEA, per germline. The CDR3 is CSASGVDGYTF. Here the CDR3 DNA reads TGCAGCGCCTCAGGGGTAGATGGCTACACCTTC.

The gene calls are TRBV4-1 and TRBJ1-5; D call uncertain. Per the germline V gene, CDR1 is MGHRA and CDR2 is YSYEKL. The CDR3 length is 15 residues. Trimming removed 0 bases at V and 7 bases at J, with 13 bases between. CDR3 DNA: TGCGCCAGCAGCCAAGATGGATCCTCGGGGCAGCCCCAGCATTTT. As protein: CASSQDGSSGQPQHF.

There are a few counts of this clonotype. CDR3 residues: CAALFDWLRPTAKETQYF. In DNA form, the CDR3 reads TGTGCCGCCCTATTCGACTGGTTGAGACCGACCGCTAAAGAGACCCAGTACTTC. The gene calls are TRBV10-3 and TRBJ2-5, with unresolved D. V was clipped by 11 bases and J by 3 bases, with 31 bases between them. CDR3 length: 18 amino acids. From germline, CDR1 is ENHRY and CDR2 SYGVKD.

The chain carries TRBV4-2 and TRBJ2-1, with TRBD1 as a possible D gene (6 bases). V gave up 2 bases and J gave up 3 bases, with 11 bases separating them. Per the germline V gene, CDR1 is LGHNA and CDR2 is YNFKEQ. The CDR3 totals 15 residues. CDR3 protein: CASSQPLGGYNEQFF. In DNA form, the CDR3 reads TGTGCCAGCAGCCAACCTCTAGGGGGCTACAATGAGCAGTTCTTC.

The CDR3 DNA follows: TGTGCCAGCAGTTACTCGACACGTGAAGCTTTCTTT. Its translation: CASSYSTREAFF. The chain couples TRBV6-2 or TRBV6-3 to TRBJ1-1, with unresolved D. The CDR3 is 12 amino acids. With 0 bases removed from V and 7 bases from J, the gap between germline ends came to 6 bases. Germline values: CDR1 MNHEY, CDR2 SVGEGT.